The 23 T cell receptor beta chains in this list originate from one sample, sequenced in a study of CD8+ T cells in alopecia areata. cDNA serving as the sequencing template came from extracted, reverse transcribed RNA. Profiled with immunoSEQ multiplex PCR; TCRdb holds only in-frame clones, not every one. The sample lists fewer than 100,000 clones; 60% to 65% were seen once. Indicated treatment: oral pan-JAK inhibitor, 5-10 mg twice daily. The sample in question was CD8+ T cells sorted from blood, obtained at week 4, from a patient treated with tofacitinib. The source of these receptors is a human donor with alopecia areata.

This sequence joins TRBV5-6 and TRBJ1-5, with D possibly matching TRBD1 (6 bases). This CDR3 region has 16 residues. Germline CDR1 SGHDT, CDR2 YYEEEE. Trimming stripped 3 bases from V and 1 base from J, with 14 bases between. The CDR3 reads CASSYAGARSNQPQHF. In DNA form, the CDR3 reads TGTGCCAGCAGCTATGCGGGGGCGAGGAGCAATCAGCCCCAGCATTTT.

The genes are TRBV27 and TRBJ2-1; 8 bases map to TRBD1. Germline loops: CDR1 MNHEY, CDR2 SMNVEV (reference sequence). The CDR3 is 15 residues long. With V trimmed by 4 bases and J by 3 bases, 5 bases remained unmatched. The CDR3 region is CASSSRQGNYNEQFF. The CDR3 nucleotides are TGTGCCAGCAGTTCCCGACAGGGGAACTACAATGAGCAGTTCTTC.

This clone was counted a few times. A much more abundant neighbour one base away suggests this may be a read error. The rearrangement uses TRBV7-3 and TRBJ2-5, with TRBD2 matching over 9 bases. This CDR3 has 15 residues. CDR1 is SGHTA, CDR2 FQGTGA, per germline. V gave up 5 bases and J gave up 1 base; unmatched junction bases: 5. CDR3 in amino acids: CASSVGGGAQETQYF. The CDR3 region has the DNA TGTGCCAGCAGCGTTGGCGGGGGGGCCCAAGAGACCCAGTACTTC.

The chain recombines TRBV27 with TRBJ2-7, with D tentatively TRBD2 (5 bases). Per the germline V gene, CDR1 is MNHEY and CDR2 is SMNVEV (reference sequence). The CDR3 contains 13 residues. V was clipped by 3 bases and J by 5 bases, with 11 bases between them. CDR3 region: CASSFRGSHEQYF. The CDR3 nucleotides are TGTGCCAGCAGTTTCCGCGGGTCGCACGAGCAGTACTTC.

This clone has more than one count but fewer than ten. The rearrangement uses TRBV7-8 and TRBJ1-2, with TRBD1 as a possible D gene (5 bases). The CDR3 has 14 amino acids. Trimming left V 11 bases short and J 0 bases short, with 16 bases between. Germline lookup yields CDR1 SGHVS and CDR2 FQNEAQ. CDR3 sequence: CAVRRDGSNYGYTF. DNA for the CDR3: TGTGCCGTCAGACGGGACGGATCTAACTATGGCTACACCTTC. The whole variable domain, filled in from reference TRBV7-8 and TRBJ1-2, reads GAGVSQSPRYKVAKRGQDVALRCDPISGHVSLFWYQQALGQGPEFLTYFQNEAQLDKSGLPSDRFFAERPEGSVSTLKIQRTQQEDSAVYLCAVRRDGSNYGYTFGSGTRLTVV.

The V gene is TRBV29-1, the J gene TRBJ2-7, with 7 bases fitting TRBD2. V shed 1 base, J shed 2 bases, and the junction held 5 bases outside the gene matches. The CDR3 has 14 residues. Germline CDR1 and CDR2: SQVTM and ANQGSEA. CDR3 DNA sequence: TGCAGCGTTGAAGCCAGCGGGGAAACCTACGAGCAGTACTTC. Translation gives CSVEASGETYEQYF.

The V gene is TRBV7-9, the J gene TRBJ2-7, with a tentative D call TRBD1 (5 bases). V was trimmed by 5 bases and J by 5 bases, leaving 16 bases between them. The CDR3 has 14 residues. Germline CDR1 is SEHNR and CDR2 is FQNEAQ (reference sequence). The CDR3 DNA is TGTGCCAGCAGCCCCGCACCACAGGCAAACGAGCAGTACTTC. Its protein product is CASSPAPQANEQYF.

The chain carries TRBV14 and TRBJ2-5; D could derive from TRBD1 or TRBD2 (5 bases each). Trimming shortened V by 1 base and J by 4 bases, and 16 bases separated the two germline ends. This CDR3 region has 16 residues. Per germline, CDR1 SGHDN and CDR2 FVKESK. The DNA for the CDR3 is TGTGCCAGCAGCCAAGGGTACGCGGAGAGGGGAGAGACCCAGTACTTC. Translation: CASSQGYAERGETQYF. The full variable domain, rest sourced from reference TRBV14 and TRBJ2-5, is EAGVTQFPSHSVIEKGQTVTLRCDPISGHDNLYWYRRVMGKEIKFLLHFVKESKQDESGMPNNRFLAERTGGTYSTLKVQPAELEDSGVYFCASSQGYAERGETQYFGPGTRLLVL.

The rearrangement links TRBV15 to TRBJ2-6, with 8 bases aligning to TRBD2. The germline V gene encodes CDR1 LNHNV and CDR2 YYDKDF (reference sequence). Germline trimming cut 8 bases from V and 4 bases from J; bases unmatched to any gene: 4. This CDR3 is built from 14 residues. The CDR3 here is CATSGRGGANVLTF. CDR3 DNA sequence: TGTGCCACCTCCGGGAGGGGCGGGGCCAACGTCCTGACTTTC.

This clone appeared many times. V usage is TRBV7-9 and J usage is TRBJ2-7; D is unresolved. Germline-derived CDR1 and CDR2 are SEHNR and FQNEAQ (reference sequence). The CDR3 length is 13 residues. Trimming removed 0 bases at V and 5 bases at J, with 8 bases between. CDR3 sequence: CASSLARTNEQYF. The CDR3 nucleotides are TGTGCCAGCAGCTTAGCCCGGACCAACGAGCAGTACTTC.

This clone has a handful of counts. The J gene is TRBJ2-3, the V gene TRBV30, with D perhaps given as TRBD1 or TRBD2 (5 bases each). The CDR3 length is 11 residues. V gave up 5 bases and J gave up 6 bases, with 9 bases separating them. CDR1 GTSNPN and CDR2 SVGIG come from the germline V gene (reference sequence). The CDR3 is CAWRDADTQYF. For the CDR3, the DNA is TGTGCCTGGCGGGACGCTGATACGCAGTATTTT.

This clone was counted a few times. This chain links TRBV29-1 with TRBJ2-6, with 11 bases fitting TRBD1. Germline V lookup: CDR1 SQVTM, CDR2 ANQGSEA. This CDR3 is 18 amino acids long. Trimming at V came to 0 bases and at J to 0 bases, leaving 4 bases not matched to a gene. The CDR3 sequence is CSVEDLGTGGSGANVLTF. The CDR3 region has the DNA TGCAGCGTTGAAGATCTGGGGACAGGGGGCTCTGGGGCCAACGTCCTGACTTTC.

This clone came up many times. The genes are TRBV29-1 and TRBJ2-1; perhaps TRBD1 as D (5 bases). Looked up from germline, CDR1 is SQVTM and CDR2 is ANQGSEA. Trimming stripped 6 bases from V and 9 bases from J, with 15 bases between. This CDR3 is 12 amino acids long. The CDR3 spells CSVSLQGLEQFF. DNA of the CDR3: TGCAGCGTCTCACTTCAGGGTCTTGAGCAGTTCTTC.

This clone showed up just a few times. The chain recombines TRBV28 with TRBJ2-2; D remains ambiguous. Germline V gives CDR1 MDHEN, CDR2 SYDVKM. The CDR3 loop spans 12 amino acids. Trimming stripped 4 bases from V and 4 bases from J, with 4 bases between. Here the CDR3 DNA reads TGTGCCAGCAGTTACCCCACCGGGGAGCTGTTTTTT. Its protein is CASSYPTGELFF.

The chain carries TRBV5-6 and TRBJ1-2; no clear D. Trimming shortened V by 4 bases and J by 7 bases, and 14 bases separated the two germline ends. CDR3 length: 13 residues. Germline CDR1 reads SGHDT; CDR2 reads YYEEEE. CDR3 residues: CASSPEGSSGYTF. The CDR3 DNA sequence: TGTGCCAGCAGCCCTGAGGGCTCGAGTGGCTACACCTTC.

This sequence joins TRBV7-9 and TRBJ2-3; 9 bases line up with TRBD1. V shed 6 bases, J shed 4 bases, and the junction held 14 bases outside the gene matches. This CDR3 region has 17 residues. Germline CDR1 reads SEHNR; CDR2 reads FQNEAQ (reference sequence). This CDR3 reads CASRPKWGDRVSDTQYF. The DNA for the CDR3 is TGTGCCAGCAGACCTAAGTGGGGGGACAGGGTATCAGATACGCAGTATTTT.

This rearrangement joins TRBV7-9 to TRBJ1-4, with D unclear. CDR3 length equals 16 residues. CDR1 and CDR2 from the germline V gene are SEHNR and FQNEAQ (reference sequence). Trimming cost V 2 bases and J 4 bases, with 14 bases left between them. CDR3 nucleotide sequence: TGTGCCAGCAGCTTACAAGGTGAACAGTTTAATGAAAAACTGTTTTTT. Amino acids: CASSLQGEQFNEKLFF. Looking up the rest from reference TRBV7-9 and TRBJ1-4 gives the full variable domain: DTGVSQNPRHKITKRGQNVTFRCDPISEHNRLYWYRQTLGQGPEFLTYFQNEAQLEKSRLLSDRFSAERPKGSFSTLEIQRTEQGDSAMYLCASSLQGEQFNEKLFFGSGTQLSVL.

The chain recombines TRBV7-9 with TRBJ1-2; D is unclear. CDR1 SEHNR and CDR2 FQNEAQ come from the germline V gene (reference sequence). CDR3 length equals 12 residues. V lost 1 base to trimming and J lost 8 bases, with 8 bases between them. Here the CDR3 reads CASSLEWVGYTF. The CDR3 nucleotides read TGTGCCAGCAGCTTAGAGTGGGTAGGCTACACCTTC.

CDR3 loop: CASSGTGSNQPQHF. The CDR3 DNA follows: TGTGCCAGCAGCGGGACAGGGAGTAATCAGCCCCAGCATTTT. The chain couples TRBV25-1 to TRBJ1-5, with 9 bases aligning to TRBD1. This CDR3 has 14 amino acids. Trimming removed 6 bases from V and 4 bases from J; junction bases left unmatched: 4. Germline-derived CDR1 and CDR2 are MGHDK and SYGVNS.

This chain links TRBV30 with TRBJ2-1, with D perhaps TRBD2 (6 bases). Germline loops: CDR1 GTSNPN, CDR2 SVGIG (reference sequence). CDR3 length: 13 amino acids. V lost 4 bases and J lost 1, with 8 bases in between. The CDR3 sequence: CAWKRVSYNEQFF. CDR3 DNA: TGTGCCTGGAAGCGGGTTTCCTACAATGAGCAGTTCTTC.

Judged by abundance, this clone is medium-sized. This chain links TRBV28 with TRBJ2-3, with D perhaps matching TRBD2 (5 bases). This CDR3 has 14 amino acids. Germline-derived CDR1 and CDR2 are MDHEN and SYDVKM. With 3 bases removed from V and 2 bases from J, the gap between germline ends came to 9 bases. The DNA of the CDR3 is TGTGCCAGCAGTTTGGGTAGCGTCACAGATACGCAGTATTTT. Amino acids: CASSLGSVTDTQYF.

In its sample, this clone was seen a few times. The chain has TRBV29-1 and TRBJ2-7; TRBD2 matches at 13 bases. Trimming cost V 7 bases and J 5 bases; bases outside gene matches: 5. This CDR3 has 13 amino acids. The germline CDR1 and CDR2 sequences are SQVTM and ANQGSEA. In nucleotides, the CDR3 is TGCAGCGCCCGGACTAGCGGGAGCCACGAGCAGTACTTC. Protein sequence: CSARTSGSHEQYF.

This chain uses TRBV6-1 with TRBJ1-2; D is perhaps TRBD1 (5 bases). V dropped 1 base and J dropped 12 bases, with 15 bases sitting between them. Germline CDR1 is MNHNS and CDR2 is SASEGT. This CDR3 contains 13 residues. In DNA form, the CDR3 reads TGTGCCAGCAGTGAAGTCGCCAGGGAATTGGACACCTTC. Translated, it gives CASSEVARELDTF.